The 18 T cell receptor beta chains below come from one sample, sequenced in a study of shared clonotypes between healthy human individuals. Measured with immunoSEQ multiplex PCR; TCRdb has only the in-frame clones, and not every one. This sample has more than 400,000 clones, with 95% to 96% found just once. Sequenced material: naive CD4+ T cells sorted from blood. Regarding subset: CD45RA+ positively selected. All receptors come from a woman aged 25-40 years in good health.

This chain joins TRBV6-1 and TRBJ2-7; 9 nucleotides match TRBD1. Germline V gives CDR1 MNHNS, CDR2 SASEGT. With V trimmed by 6 bases and J by 4 bases, 7 bases remained unmatched. The CDR3 has 14 residues. The CDR3 DNA is TGTGCCAGCAGGCCGACAGGGGGGATTTACGAGCAGTACTTC. This gives the protein CASRPTGGIYEQYF.

The genes are TRBV4-1 and TRBJ2-7, with TRBD1 matching over 7 bases. Looked up from germline, CDR1 is MGHRA and CDR2 is YSYEKL. CDR3 length: 15 amino acids. The J segment lost 6 bases and the V segment lost 1 base, leaving 9 bases of the junction unmatched. CDR3 loop: CASSQGDREMGEQYF. Here the CDR3 DNA reads TGCGCCAGCAGCCAAGGAGACAGGGAGATGGGCGAGCAGTACTTC.

V usage is TRBV2 and J usage is TRBJ2-1, with D uncertain. Trimming removed 11 bases from V and 3 bases from J, with 17 bases in between. This CDR3 spans 14 amino acids. The germline CDR1 and CDR2 sequences are SNHLY and FYNNEI. The CDR3 DNA is TGTGCCGGCCGTCGCCCGAGAAACTACAATGAGCAGTTCTTC. Amino acid sequence: CAGRRPRNYNEQFF.

The V gene is TRBV19, the J gene TRBJ2-5; D is perhaps TRBD1 or TRBD2 (6 bases each). The J call could be wrong; TRBJ2-7 is a better fit for the DNA end. This CDR3 has 14 amino acids. Germline V gene data show CDR1 as LNHDA and CDR2 as SQIVND (reference sequence). CDR3 sequence reads: CASSMRGDSYEQYF. The CDR3 DNA reads TGTGCCAGTAGTATGAGGGGGGACTCCTACGAGCAGTACTTC.

This rearrangement joins TRBV10-2 to TRBJ2-3, with 10 bases identical to TRBD1. V shed 7 bases, J shed 3 bases, and the junction held 7 bases outside the gene matches. The CDR3 has 15 residues. The germline V gene has CDR1 WSHSY and CDR2 SAAADI. The CDR3: CASTRTGGSTDTQYF. CDR3 nucleotides: TGCGCCAGCACCAGGACAGGGGGTTCTACAGATACGCAGTATTTT.

The rearrangement links TRBV9 to TRBJ2-1; D is possibly TRBD1 (6 bases). The germline V and J ends were trimmed by 0 bases and 9 bases, with 19 bases remaining between them. From germline, CDR1 is SGDLS and CDR2 YYNGEE. This CDR3 contains 16 residues. The CDR3 region has the DNA TGTGCCAGCAGCGTAGAGGACAGACGACCCGTTGGTGAGCAGTTCTTC. This encodes CASSVEDRRPVGEQFF.

The V gene is TRBV29-1, the J gene TRBJ1-5, with D possibly TRBD1 on 5 matching bases. V was pared by 4 bases and J by 1 base, with 8 bases between. Germline lookup yields CDR1 SQVTM and CDR2 ANQGSEA. This CDR3 is 13 amino acids long. The CDR3 protein is CSVAWGSNQPQHF. The CDR3 DNA is TGCAGCGTTGCGTGGGGGAGCAATCAGCCCCAGCATTTT.

In the case of this clone: One junction end does not reproduce the germline sequence, and a read error may be involved. The chain is built from TRBV9 and TRBJ1-1, with unresolved D. CDR3 length: 14 amino acids. Germline V CDR1 and CDR2: SGDLS, YYNGEE. The CDR3 coding sequence is TGTGCCAGCAGCGTAGGTCTGGTGAACGCTGAAGCTTTCTTT. Translation gives CASSVGLVNAEAFF.

The chain joins TRBV5-1 to TRBJ1-3; 7 bases line up with TRBD1. Losses at the gene ends were 0 bases for V and 6 bases for J; bases not matched to a gene: 3. The length of the CDR3 is 14 residues. CDR1 and CDR2 (germline): SGHRS, YFSETQ. This chain's CDR3 is CASSLEGAENTIYF. CDR3 DNA sequence: TGCGCCAGCAGCTTGGAGGGGGCGGAAAACACCATATATTTT.

The CDR3: CASSQGRVAKNIQYF. For the CDR3, the DNA is TGCGCCAGCAGCCAAGGTCGGGTGGCCAAAAACATTCAGTACTTC. J is TRBJ2-4 and V is TRBV4-1, with D unclear. V was shortened by 1 base and J by 1 base, with 8 bases between the two germline ends. CDR1 and CDR2 from the germline V gene are MGHRA and YSYEKL. This CDR3 comprises 15 residues.

This chain connects TRBV5-4 to TRBJ1-2; D is perhaps TRBD1 (5 bases). CDR3 size: 14 residues. V dropped 3 bases and J dropped 7 bases, with 16 bases sitting between them. Per the germline V gene, CDR1 is SGHNT and CDR2 is YYREEE (reference sequence). The CDR3 coding sequence is TGTGCCAGCAGCTCCGCGGGGCCGGCTCGTGGCTACACCTTC. Translation: CASSSAGPARGYTF.

The V call is TRBV19, the J call TRBJ2-1; weak D call: TRBD2 (5 bases). The germline CDR1 and CDR2 sequences are LNHDA and SQIVND (reference sequence). The CDR3 has 14 residues. Trimming cost V 5 bases and J 6 bases, with 14 bases left between them. The CDR3 bases are TGTGCCAGTAGTCCCAGGAGGAGGCTCAATGAGCAGTTCTTC. The encoded protein is CASSPRRRLNEQFF.

The chain combines TRBV30 with TRBJ1-1; 9 positions match TRBD1. This CDR3 has 14 amino acids. Germline trimming cut 1 base from V and 5 bases from J; bases unmatched to any gene: 5. Germline CDR1 GTSNPN, CDR2 SVGIG (reference sequence). The chain's CDR3 is CAWSGPDRGTEAFF. The CDR3 nucleotides are TGTGCCTGGAGTGGCCCCGACAGGGGGACTGAAGCTTTCTTT.

This chain uses TRBV29-1 with TRBJ2-1; the match to TRBD2 covers 7 bases. J was trimmed by 10 bases and V by 6 bases; bases with no gene match: 3. Germline loops: CDR1 SQVTM, CDR2 ANQGSEA. The CDR3 extends over 10 amino acids. CDR3 in DNA: TGCAGCGTGCGGGAGTGGGAGCAGTTCTTC. This gives the protein CSVREWEQFF.

The V call is TRBV10-3, the J call TRBJ2-5, with 13 bases that match TRBD2. V shed 6 bases, J shed 4 bases, and the junction held 5 bases outside the gene matches. This CDR3 region has 15 residues. Germline V gene lookup returns CDR1 ENHRY and CDR2 SYGVKD. In DNA, the CDR3 is TGTGCCATCAGCGGACTAGCGGGAGAAGGAGAGACCCAGTACTTC. Its protein is CAISGLAGEGETQYF.

The rearrangement uses TRBV7-9 and TRBJ1-4; 7 bases are shared with TRBD1. The V gene end was trimmed by 9 bases and the J gene end by 4 bases; junction bases not matched to a gene: 5. Germline lookup yields CDR1 SEHNR and CDR2 FQNEAQ (reference sequence). This CDR3 is 13 amino acids long. CDR3 loop: CASSGTVNEKLFF. The DNA for the CDR3 is TGTGCCAGTTCCGGGACAGTTAATGAAAAACTGTTTTTT.

J is TRBJ2-7 and V is TRBV2; 7 bases are shared with TRBD2. The CDR3 loop spans 13 amino acids. Germline trimming cut 7 bases from V and 4 bases from J; bases unmatched to any gene: 7. Per germline, CDR1 SNHLY and CDR2 FYNNEI. CDR3 amino acids: CASIGGSRYEQYF. CDR3 nucleotides: TGTGCCAGCATCGGCGGGAGCAGGTACGAGCAGTACTTC.

The rearrangement joins TRBV11-2 to TRBJ1-4; possible D gene TRBD1, 6 bases. Germline CDR1 and CDR2: SGHAT and FQNNGV. The V gene lost 7 bases and the J gene lost 7 bases, with 16 bases spanning the gap. The CDR3 runs to 14 residues. The CDR3 nucleotides are TGTGCCAGCACCCTGGCAGGGGCCACTGAAAAACTGTTTTTT. Its translation is CASTLAGATEKLFF.